A single sample gave rise to the 8 T cell receptor beta chains below, sequenced in a study of T cell responses to AZD1222 COVID-19 vaccine. Profiled with immunoSEQ multiplex PCR; TCRdb holds only in-frame clones, not every one. The profile covers about 76,000 clones, with 90% appearing a single time and approximately 4.5% taken by the ten largest. This specimen was peripheral blood, taken on day 0 of AZD1222 vaccination. The receptors stem from an adult in good health.

The DNA of the CDR3 is TGCGCCAGCAGCTCTCAGGGAGCCGGGTACAATGAGCAGTTCTTC. Translating gives CASSSQGAGYNEQFF. V gene TRBV5-1 combines with J gene TRBJ2-1; either TRBD1 or TRBD2 may supply D (5 bases each). CDR1 and CDR2 from the germline V gene are SGHRS and YFSETQ. V was cut by 3 bases and J by 4 bases, with 14 bases left in between. The CDR3 has 15 amino acids. The full variable domain, rest sourced from reference TRBV5-1 and TRBJ2-1, is KAGVTQTPRYLIKTRGQQVTLSCSPISGHRSVSWYQQTPGQGLQFLFEYFSETQRNKGNFPGRFSGRQFSNSRSEMNVSTLELGDSALYLCASSSQGAGYNEQFFGPGTRLTVL.

The chain joins TRBV6-5 to TRBJ1-1; weak D call: TRBD1 (5 bases). Looked up from germline, CDR1 is MNHEY and CDR2 is SVGAGI. V dropped 6 bases and J dropped 4 bases, with 9 bases sitting between them. The CDR3 covers 12 residues. CDR3: CASSRGGTEAFF. As DNA, the CDR3 is TGTGCCAGCAGCCGCGGGGGCACTGAAGCTTTCTTT.

This clone was observed once. The chain joins TRBV6-5 to TRBJ2-7; TRBD1 agrees at 8 bases. CDR1 and CDR2 (germline): MNHEY, SVGAGI. Unmatched junction bases numbered 7, after V lost 6 bases and J lost 3 bases. The CDR3 spans 14 residues. The CDR3 region has the DNA TGTGCCAGCAGCTCAATTACAGGGGGCTACGAGCAGTACTTC. Protein product: CASSSITGGYEQYF.

The chain recombines TRBV19 with TRBJ1-5, with D hard to call. Germline loops: CDR1 LNHDA, CDR2 SQIVND (reference sequence). V gave up 7 bases and J gave up 4 bases, with 11 bases separating them. CDR3 length equals 13 residues. CDR3 nucleotides: TGTGCCAGTAATTTAGGTAGGAATCAGCCCCAGCATTTT. It encodes CASNLGRNQPQHF.

The J gene is TRBJ2-3, the V gene TRBV5-1, with 7 bases identical to TRBD1. Germline V gene lookup returns CDR1 SGHRS and CDR2 YFSETQ. CDR3 size: 17 residues. Trimming cost V 2 bases and J 1 base; bases outside gene matches: 10. This CDR3 is CASSFYRGRSGTDTQYF. CDR3 DNA sequence: TGCGCCAGCAGCTTTTACAGGGGACGGTCTGGCACAGATACGCAGTATTTT. Supplemented by reference TRBV5-1 and TRBJ2-3, the full variable domain reads KAGVTQTPRYLIKTRGQQVTLSCSPISGHRSVSWYQQTPGQGLQFLFEYFSETQRNKGNFPGRFSGRQFSNSRSEMNVSTLELGDSALYLCASSFYRGRSGTDTQYFGPGTRLTVL.

The rearrangement joins TRBV30 to TRBJ2-3, with 8 bases aligning to TRBD2. Germline-derived CDR1 and CDR2 are GTSNPN and SVGIG (reference sequence). The CDR3 spans 16 residues. The J segment lost 4 bases and the V segment lost 0 bases, leaving 9 bases of the junction unmatched. CDR3 loop: CAWSVGGRSWADTQYF. In DNA, the CDR3 is TGTGCCTGGAGTGTCGGCGGGAGGAGCTGGGCAGATACGCAGTATTTT.

The genes are TRBV6-5 and TRBJ1-1, with TRBD1 identical over 9 bases. The V and J ends lost 6 bases and 4 bases, in that order; junction bases with no gene match: 9. This CDR3 spans 15 amino acids. In germline, CDR1 is MNHEY, CDR2 SVGAGI. DNA of the CDR3: TGTGCCAGCAGATCCTTTTCGGGACAGGGCACTGAAGCTTTCTTT. This sequence encodes CASRSFSGQGTEAFF.

The chain uses TRBV5-1 and TRBJ2-2, with a weak D call TRBD2 (5 bases). This CDR3 comprises 13 residues. V lost 7 bases and J 5 bases, leaving 12 bases between the germline ends. The germline gives CDR1 SGHRS, CDR2 YFSETQ. Written as DNA, the CDR3 is TGCGCCAGCGCTACCGGGGAAACCGGGGAGCTGTTTTTT. Amino acids: CASATGETGELFF.